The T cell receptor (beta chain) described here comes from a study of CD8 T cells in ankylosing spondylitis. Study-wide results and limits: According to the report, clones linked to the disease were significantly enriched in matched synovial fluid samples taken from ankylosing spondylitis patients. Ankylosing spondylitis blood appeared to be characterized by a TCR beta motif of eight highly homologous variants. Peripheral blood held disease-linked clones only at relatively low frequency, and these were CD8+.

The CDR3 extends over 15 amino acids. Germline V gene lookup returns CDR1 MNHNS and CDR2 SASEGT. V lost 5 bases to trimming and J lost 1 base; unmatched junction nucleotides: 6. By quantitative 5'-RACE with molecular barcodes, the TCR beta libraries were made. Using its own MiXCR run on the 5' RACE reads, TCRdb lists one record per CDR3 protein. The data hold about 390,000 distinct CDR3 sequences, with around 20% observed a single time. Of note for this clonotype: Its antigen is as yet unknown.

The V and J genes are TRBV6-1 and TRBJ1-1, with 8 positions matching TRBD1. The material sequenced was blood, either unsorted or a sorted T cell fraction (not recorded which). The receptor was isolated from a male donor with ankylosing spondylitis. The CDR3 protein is CASSSRTGRNTEAFF. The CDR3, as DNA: TGTGCCAGCAGTAGTCGGACAGGGCGGAACACTGAAGCTTTCTTT.